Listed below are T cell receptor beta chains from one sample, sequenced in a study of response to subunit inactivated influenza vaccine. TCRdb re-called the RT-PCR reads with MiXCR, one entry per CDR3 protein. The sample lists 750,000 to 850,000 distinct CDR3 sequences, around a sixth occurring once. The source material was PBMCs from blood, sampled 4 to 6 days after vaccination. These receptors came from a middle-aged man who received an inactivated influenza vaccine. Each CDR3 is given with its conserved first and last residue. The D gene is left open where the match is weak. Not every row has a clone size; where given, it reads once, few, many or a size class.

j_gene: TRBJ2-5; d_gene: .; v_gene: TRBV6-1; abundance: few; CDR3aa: CASRGGGPGEAQYF; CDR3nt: TGTGCCAGCCGGGGTGGGGGCCCGGGGGAGGCCCAGTACTTC
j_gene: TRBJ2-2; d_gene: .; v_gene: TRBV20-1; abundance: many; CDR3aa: CSAHLKTNTGELFF; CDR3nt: TGCAGTGCCCACCTGAAGACGAACACCGGGGAGCTGTTTTTT
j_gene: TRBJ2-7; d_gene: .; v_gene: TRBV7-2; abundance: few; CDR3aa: CASSKDFSLSYEQYF; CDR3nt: TGTGCCAGCAGCAAGGACTTCTCACTCTCCTACGAGCAGTACTTC
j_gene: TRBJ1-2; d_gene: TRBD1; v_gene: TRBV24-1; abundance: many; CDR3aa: CATAPGTGVTGYTF; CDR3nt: TGTGCCACTGCTCCCGGGACAGGGGTAACTGGCTACACCTTC
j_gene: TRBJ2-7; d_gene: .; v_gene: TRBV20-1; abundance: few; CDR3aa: CSARDRRVRYGYEQYF; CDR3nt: TGCAGTGCTAGAGATCGGAGGGTTAGGTACGGTTACGAGCAGTACTTC
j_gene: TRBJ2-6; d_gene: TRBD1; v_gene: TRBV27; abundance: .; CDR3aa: CASSTRRGPGANVLTF; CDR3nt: TGTGCCAGCAGTACACGCAGGGGGCCTGGGGCCAACGTCCTGACTTTC
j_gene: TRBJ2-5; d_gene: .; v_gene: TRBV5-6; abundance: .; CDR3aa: CASSGGTQEETQYF; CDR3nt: TGTGCCAGCAGCGGCGGGACACAAGAAGAGACCCAGTACTTC
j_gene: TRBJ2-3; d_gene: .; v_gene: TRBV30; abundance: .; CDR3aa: CAWSVRTWTYCTDTQYF; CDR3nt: TGTGCCTGGAGTGTACGAACGTGGACCTACTGCACAGATACGCAGTATTTT
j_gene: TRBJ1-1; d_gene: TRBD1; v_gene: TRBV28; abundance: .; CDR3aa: CASSFGTGIDWTEAFF; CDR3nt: TGTGCCAGCAGTTTCGGGACAGGGATTGACTGGACTGAAGCTTTCTTT
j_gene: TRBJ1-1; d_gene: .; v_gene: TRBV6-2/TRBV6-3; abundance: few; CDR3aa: CASSYSIGDLANTEAFF; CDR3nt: TGTGCCAGCAGTTACTCGATAGGGGACCTGGCGAACACTGAAGCTTTCTTT
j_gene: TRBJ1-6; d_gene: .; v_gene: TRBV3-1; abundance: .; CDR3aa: CASSQRSFDRSGLHF; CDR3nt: TGTGCCAGCAGCCAACGTTCATTTGATAGGTCGGGCCTCCACTTT
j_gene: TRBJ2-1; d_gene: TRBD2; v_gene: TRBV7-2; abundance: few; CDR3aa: CASSIFVAGVGNEQFF; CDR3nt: TGTGCCAGCAGCATTTTCGTAGCGGGAGTGGGCAATGAGCAGTTCTTC
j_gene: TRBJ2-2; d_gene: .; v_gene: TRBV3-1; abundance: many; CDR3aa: CASSQVTGELFF; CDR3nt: TGCGCCAGCAGCCAGGTGACCGGGGAGCTGTTTTTT
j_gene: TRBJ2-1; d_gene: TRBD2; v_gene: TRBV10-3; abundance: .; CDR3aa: CAISGGAGANNEQFF; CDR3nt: TGTGCCATCAGTGGGGGAGCGGGAGCGAACAATGAGCAGTTCTTC
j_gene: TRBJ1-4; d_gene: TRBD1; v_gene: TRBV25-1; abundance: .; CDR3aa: CASSDYNTGGTFLQKLFF; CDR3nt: TGTGCCAGCAGTGATTACAACACAGGGGGTACCTTCCTTCAAAAACTGTTTTTT
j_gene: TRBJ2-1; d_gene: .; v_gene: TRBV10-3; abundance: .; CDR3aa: CAISESAQVYNEQFF; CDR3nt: TGTGCCATCAGTGAGTCGGCACAAGTCTACAATGAGCAGTTCTTC
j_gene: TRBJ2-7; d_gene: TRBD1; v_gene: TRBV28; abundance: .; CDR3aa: CASRPDRGGYEQYF; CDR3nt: TGTGCCAGCAGACCCGACAGGGGAGGCTACGAGCAGTACTTC
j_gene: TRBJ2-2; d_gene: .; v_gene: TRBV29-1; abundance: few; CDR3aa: CSAQWGQNTGELFF; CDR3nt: TGCAGCGCCCAGTGGGGACAGAACACCGGGGAGCTGTTTTTT
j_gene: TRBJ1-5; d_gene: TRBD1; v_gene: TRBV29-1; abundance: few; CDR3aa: CSVMTGVDQPQHF; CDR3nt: TGCAGCGTGATGACAGGGGTTGATCAGCCCCAGCATTTT
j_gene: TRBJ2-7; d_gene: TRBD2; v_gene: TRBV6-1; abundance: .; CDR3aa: CASSPSVRGKGSEQYF; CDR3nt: TGTGCCAGCAGCCCATCGGTGCGGGGGAAGGGGAGCGAGCAGTACTTC
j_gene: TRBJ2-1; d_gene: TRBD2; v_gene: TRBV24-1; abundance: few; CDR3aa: CATSDTTSGKVHEQFF; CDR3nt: TGTGCCACCAGTGATACGACTAGCGGGAAGGTGCATGAGCAGTTCTTC
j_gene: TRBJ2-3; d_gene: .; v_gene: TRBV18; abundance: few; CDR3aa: CASSPPASTDTQYF; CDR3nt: TGTGCCAGCTCACCACCAGCGAGCACAGATACGCAGTATTTT
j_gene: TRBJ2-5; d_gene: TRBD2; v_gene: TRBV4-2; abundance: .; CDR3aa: CASSPRTSGEETQYF; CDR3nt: TGTGCCAGCAGCCCTCGGACTAGCGGGGAAGAGACCCAGTACTTC